The next 9 T cell receptor beta chains were all read from a single sample in a study of T cell changes during pregnancy in multiple sclerosis. Profiled with immunoSEQ multiplex PCR; TCRdb holds only in-frame clones, not every one. The sample comprises around 62,000 clones, nearly 90% of which are singletons, and roughly 2.7% rests with the top ten. The sequencing here drew on peripheral blood, taken in the first trimester of pregnancy. The receptors were gathered from a female donor with multiple sclerosis, enrolled in a pregnancy study.

This chain uses TRBV27 with TRBJ2-1; D possibly corresponds to TRBD2 (5 bases). CDR1 MNHEY and CDR2 SMNVEV come from the germline V gene (reference sequence). Trimming shortened V by 2 bases and J by 0 bases, and 11 bases separated the two germline ends. The CDR3 contains 16 residues. The CDR3 is CASSLISAGSYNEQFF. CDR3 in DNA: TGTGCCAGCAGTTTAATCTCCGCGGGCTCCTACAATGAGCAGTTCTTC.

V usage is TRBV19 and J usage is TRBJ1-4, with D possibly TRBD1 on 6 matching bases. The germline V gene has CDR1 LNHDA and CDR2 SQIVND (reference sequence). V was shortened by 4 bases and J by 8 bases, with 14 bases between the two germline ends. There are 14 residues in the CDR3. The CDR3 region is CASSTQGMREKLFF. CDR3 nucleotide sequence: TGTGCCAGTAGTACGCAGGGGATGCGCGAAAAACTGTTTTTT.

The chain carries TRBV29-1 and TRBJ2-2; TRBD1 is a possible D gene (6 bases). CDR1 is SQVTM and CDR2 is ANQGSEA in the germline V gene. V was clipped by 6 bases and J by 2 bases, with 10 bases between them. The CDR3 is 13 amino acids. CDR3 sequence reads: CSVDRQNTGELFF. DNA for the CDR3: TGCAGCGTGGACAGACAAAACACCGGGGAGCTGTTTTTT.

The chain has TRBV27 and TRBJ2-1; D not certain. This CDR3 spans 15 amino acids. Deletions cut 7 bases from V and 0 bases from J, with 13 bases between. The germline CDR1 and CDR2 sequences are MNHEY and SMNVEV (reference sequence). CDR3 sequence (DNA): TGTGCCAGCACGTTGGGCGCGAGCTCCTACAATGAGCAGTTCTTC. Amino acids: CASTLGASSYNEQFF.

The rearrangement uses TRBV5-6 and TRBJ2-1, with a possible D match to TRBD1 (5 bases). The V gene lost 4 bases and the J gene lost 15 bases, with 20 bases spanning the gap. The CDR3 extends over 13 amino acids. CDR1 is SGHDT and CDR2 is YYEEEE in the germline V gene. The CDR3 DNA reads TGTGCCAGCAGCCCGGAAGGCAGGGCGAAATTGTTCTTC. This sequence encodes CASSPEGRAKLFF.

This chain links TRBV7-2 with TRBJ1-4; D might be TRBD1 (6 bases). V lost 5 bases, J lost 13 bases, and 17 bases lay in between. The CDR3 totals 13 residues. Germline CDR1 and CDR2: SGHTA and FQGNSA. CDR3 loop: CASSPPAGAGLFF. The CDR3 coding sequence is TGTGCCAGCAGCCCACCCGCGGGGGCCGGACTGTTTTTT.

This chain connects TRBV6-5 to TRBJ1-1; D is unclear. The germline V gene has CDR1 MNHEY and CDR2 SVGAGI. The CDR3 is 13 residues long. V was pared by 8 bases and J by 0 bases, with 10 bases between. The CDR3 sequence is CASRRIMNTEAFF. The CDR3 bases are TGTGCCAGCCGTAGAATCATGAACACTGAAGCTTTCTTT.

The V call is TRBV12-5, the J call TRBJ2-7; D might be TRBD1 (5 bases). This CDR3 contains 13 residues. Per the germline V gene, CDR1 is LGHNT and CDR2 is FRNRAP. Trimming removed 0 bases from V and 5 bases from J, with 8 bases in between. The CDR3 DNA sequence: TGTGCTAGTGGTTTGGTACCAGGGAACGAGCAGTACTTC. Its translation is CASGLVPGNEQYF.

The J gene is TRBJ1-1, the V gene TRBV16, with TRBD1 identical over 7 bases. This CDR3 has 18 amino acids. Germline CDR1 KGHSY, CDR2 FQNENV. Trimming cost V 0 bases and J 0 bases; bases outside gene matches: 10. Here the CDR3 DNA reads TGTGCCAGCAGCCAATCTTGGGGACAGATAAACATGAACACTGAAGCTTTCTTT. As protein: CASSQSWGQINMNTEAFF.